The 24 T cell receptor beta chains below come from one sample, sequenced in a study of blood T cell repertoires in COVID-19. Profiling relied on immunoSEQ multiplex PCR, and the TCRdb table lists in-frame clones only, not all of them. Of 450,000 or so clones detected, 89% appear once; the ten largest clones hold around 0.92%. Sequenced: peripheral blood. Receptor source: a man between 18 and 29 years old with COVID-19, enrolled during active disease.

V is TRBV29-1 and J is TRBJ2-2; D unclear. CDR1 and CDR2 from the germline V gene are SQVTM and ANQGSEA. CDR3 size: 14 residues. Trimming pared 5 bases from V and 3 bases from J, leaving 13 bases between. CDR3 coding DNA: TGCAGCGTTCCCCACCACATCGACACCGGGGAGCTGTTTTTT. Its protein product is CSVPHHIDTGELFF.

A few counts support this clone. Other DNA sequences in the same sample also yield this CDR3. The CDR3 sequence: CASSSSYEQYF. The CDR3 coding sequence is TGTGCCAGCAGCTCATCCTACGAGCAGTACTTC. V usage is TRBV5-4 and J usage is TRBJ2-7; D unclear. Germline V lookup: CDR1 SGHNT, CDR2 YYREEE (reference sequence). This CDR3 spans 11 amino acids. V shed 3 bases and J shed 1 base, with 2 bases lying between them.

This chain connects TRBV27 to TRBJ2-2; TRBD1 aligns across 8 bases. The germline V gene has CDR1 MNHEY and CDR2 SMNVEV (reference sequence). This CDR3 region has 16 residues. V lost 5 bases, J lost 0 bases, and 5 bases stayed unmatched. Written as DNA, the CDR3 is TGTGCCAGCAGTGCATCGACAGGGGCGAACACCGGGGAGCTGTTTTTT. Translation gives CASSASTGANTGELFF.

This sequence joins TRBV6-1 and TRBJ2-5; no reliable D call. V lost 2 bases, J lost 4 bases, and 11 bases lay in between. CDR1 and CDR2 from the germline V gene are MNHNS and SASEGT. This CDR3 comprises 14 residues. The CDR3 spells CASSETRFGETQYF. The CDR3 DNA reads as TGTGCCAGCAGTGAAACGAGGTTCGGAGAGACCCAGTACTTC.

This chain connects TRBV19 to TRBJ2-7; 7 bases fit TRBD1. The CDR3 consists of 16 residues. With V trimmed by 4 bases and J by 2 bases, 11 bases remained unmatched. Germline lookup yields CDR1 LNHDA and CDR2 SQIVND (reference sequence). CDR3 nucleotide sequence: TGTGCCAGTAGTAGAAGGACAGGCCCAATTCCCTACGAGCAGTACTTC. Residues: CASSRRTGPIPYEQYF. The whole variable domain, filled in from reference TRBV19 and TRBJ2-7, reads DGGITQSPKYLFRKEGQNVTLSCEQNLNHDAMYWYRQDPGQGLRLIYYSQIVNDFQKGDIAEGYSVSREKKESFPLTVTSAQKNPTAFYLCASSRRTGPIPYEQYFGPGTRLTVT.

This chain uses TRBV11-3 with TRBJ2-3, with 11 positions matching TRBD2. CDR3 length: 16 residues. Trimming at V came to 3 bases and at J to 0 bases, leaving 2 bases not matched to a gene. Germline CDR1 reads SGHNT; CDR2 reads YENEEA. Here the CDR3 reads CASSFTSGSSTDTQYF. CDR3 DNA sequence: TGTGCCAGCAGCTTTACTAGCGGGAGTAGCACAGATACGCAGTATTTT.

This clone was seen a handful of times. This chain joins TRBV28 and TRBJ1-6, with D hard to call. Germline loops: CDR1 MDHEN, CDR2 SYDVKM. V lost 8 bases and J lost 5, with 10 bases in between. The CDR3 is 13 residues long. In DNA form, the CDR3 reads TGTGCCAGCCGGCAGGTCAATAATTCACCCCTCCACTTT. Translating it yields CASRQVNNSPLHF.

V and J are TRBV15 and TRBJ1-2; the D gene is possibly TRBD1 (5 bases). The CDR3 extends over 16 amino acids. CDR1 LNHNV and CDR2 YYDKDF come from the germline V gene (reference sequence). The V end was cut by 3 bases, the J end by 4 bases, with 18 bases between. CDR3 bases: TGTGCCACCAGCAGGTTCGGGACTCCGGCGGGCTATGGCTACACCTTC. Translating gives CATSRFGTPAGYGYTF. Complete variable domain (other parts from reference TRBV15 and TRBJ1-2): DAMVIQNPRYQVTQFGKPVTLSCSQTLNHNVMYWYQQKSSQAPKLLFHYYDKDFNNEADTPDNFQSRRPNTSFCFLDIRSPGLGDTAMYLCATSRFGTPAGYGYTFGSGTRLTVV.

The chain couples TRBV10-3 to TRBJ1-5; D unresolved. V lost 0 bases and J lost 0, with 9 bases in between. CDR1 is ENHRY and CDR2 is SYGVKD in the germline V gene. The CDR3 loop spans 16 amino acids. DNA for the CDR3: TGTGCCATCAGTGAGTCAGCGGGATATAGCAATCAGCCCCAGCATTTT. Translating gives CAISESAGYSNQPQHF.

V usage is TRBV2 and J usage is TRBJ2-5, with D possibly being TRBD1 (5 bases). V shed 6 bases and J shed 7 bases, with 15 bases lying between them. The CDR3 spans 13 residues. Germline CDR1 and CDR2: SNHLY and FYNNEI. The CDR3 DNA sequence: TGTGCCAGCAGGGTTGACAGCGCAGGGACCCAGTACTTC. Translated: CASRVDSAGTQYF.

This chain joins TRBV6-1 and TRBJ2-7; tentatively, D is TRBD2 (5 bases). The germline V gene encodes CDR1 MNHNS and CDR2 SASEGT. This CDR3 comprises 13 residues. V was cut by 2 bases and J by 6 bases, with 11 bases left in between. The CDR3 sequence is CASSERGSSEQYF. The CDR3 coding sequence is TGTGCCAGCAGTGAAAGAGGGAGCAGCGAGCAGTACTTC.

The rearrangement uses TRBV7-9 and TRBJ2-1, with 12 positions matching TRBD2. V lost 8 bases to trimming and J lost 8 bases; unmatched junction nucleotides: 4. The CDR3 runs to 13 residues. Per the germline V gene, CDR1 is SEHNR and CDR2 is FQNEAQ (reference sequence). CDR3 in DNA: TGTGCCAGCCGACTAGCGGGAGCCTATGAGCAGTTCTTC. It codes for CASRLAGAYEQFF.

V and J are TRBV10-2 and TRBJ1-1; no firm D call. Per germline, CDR1 WSHSY and CDR2 SAAADI. There are 11 residues in the CDR3. Trimming shortened V by 7 bases and J by 0 bases, and 3 bases separated the two germline ends. The CDR3 DNA reads TGCGCCAGCACGGTGAACACTGAAGCTTTCTTT. Amino acids: CASTVNTEAFF.

The rearrangement joins TRBV13 to TRBJ1-1, with D possibly TRBD1 on 5 matching bases. CDR3 length: 14 residues. CDR1 and CDR2 (germline): PRHDT, FYEKMQ (reference sequence). Trimming left V 6 bases short and J 1 base short, with 12 bases between. This CDR3 is CASRWGGKNTEAFF. The CDR3 DNA is TGTGCCAGCAGATGGGGGGGGAAGAACACTGAAGCTTTCTTT. Full variable domain (missing parts from reference TRBV13 and TRBJ1-1): AAGVIQSPRHLIKEKRETATLKCYPIPRHDTVYWYQQGPGQDPQFLISFYEKMQSDKGSIPDRFSAQQFSDYHSELNMSSLELGDSALYFCASRWGGKNTEAFFGQGTRLTVV.

The chain links TRBV24-1 to TRBJ2-1; D unclear. The CDR3 is made up of 12 amino acids. Germline V gene data show CDR1 as KGHDR and CDR2 as SFDVKD. V lost 9 bases, J lost 5 bases, and 10 bases lay in between. The chain's CDR3 is CATASRNNEQFF. CDR3 sequence (DNA): TGTGCCACCGCAAGCAGGAACAATGAGCAGTTCTTC.

The chain employs TRBV27 and TRBJ1-1; 10 nucleotides agree with TRBD1. The germline CDR1 and CDR2 sequences are MNHEY and SMNVEV (reference sequence). CDR3 length equals 14 residues. Losses at the gene ends were 7 bases for V and 1 base for J; bases not matched to a gene: 3. CDR3 coding DNA: TGTGCCAGCATTCGACAGGGGGCGAACACTGAAGCTTTCTTT. It specifies CASIRQGANTEAFF.

The chain couples TRBV5-1 to TRBJ2-3; 11 bases fit TRBD2. Germline lookup yields CDR1 SGHRS and CDR2 YFSETQ. The CDR3 contains 16 residues. V lost 0 bases to trimming and J lost 2 bases; unmatched junction nucleotides: 2. CDR3 bases: TGCGCCAGCAGCTTGGGACTAGCGGGGCCCACAGATACGCAGTATTTT. Protein sequence: CASSLGLAGPTDTQYF.

The genes are TRBV27 and TRBJ2-3; possible D gene TRBD2, 5 bases. V lost 2 bases, J lost 2 bases, and 8 bases lay in between. This CDR3 comprises 14 residues. Looked up from germline, CDR1 is MNHEY and CDR2 is SMNVEV (reference sequence). For the CDR3, the DNA is TGTGCCAGCAGTTTAGCGGGTCTCACAGATACGCAGTATTTT. Encoded protein: CASSLAGLTDTQYF.

This chain connects TRBV2 to TRBJ2-3, with TRBD2 identical over 11 bases. With 5 bases clipped from V and 6 bases from J, the junction kept 4 bases outside the gene matches. The CDR3 sequence is 14 residues long. CDR1 is SNHLY, CDR2 FYNNEI, per germline. The CDR3 region is CASSLTSGADTQYF. For the CDR3, the DNA is TGTGCCAGCAGTTTGACTAGCGGGGCGGATACGCAGTATTTT.

This chain uses TRBV7-2 with TRBJ1-1; no definite D call. The V gene's germline CDR1 is SGHTA and CDR2 FQGNSA. V was shortened by 8 bases and J by 4 bases, with 20 bases between the two germline ends. The CDR3 is made up of 15 amino acids. CDR3 sequence: CASRRTGGTGTEAFF. The CDR3 DNA follows: TGTGCCAGCCGACGGACGGGAGGAACGGGCACTGAAGCTTTCTTT. Filled out from reference TRBV7-2 and TRBJ1-1, the complete variable domain reads GAGVSQSPSNKVTEKGKDVELRCDPISGHTALYWYRQSLGQGLEFLIYFQGNSAPDKSGLPSDRFSAERTGGSVSTLTIQRTQQEDSAVYLCASRRTGGTGTEAFFGQGTRLTVV.

V usage is TRBV27 and J usage is TRBJ2-7; TRBD2 aligns across 9 bases. CDR1 is MNHEY and CDR2 is SMNVEV in the germline V gene (reference sequence). CDR3 length: 14 amino acids. The ends lost 2 bases at V and 3 bases at J; junction bases unmatched: 2. The CDR3 loop reads CASSLLAGYYEQYF. DNA for the CDR3: TGTGCCAGCAGTTTACTAGCGGGGTACTACGAGCAGTACTTC.

J is TRBJ1-1 and V is TRBV7-3; no reliable D call. Trimming took off 3 bases at V and 4 bases at J, with 9 bases between the two ends. This CDR3 is 13 amino acids long. The germline V gene encodes CDR1 SGHTA and CDR2 FQGTGA. The CDR3 DNA sequence: TGTGCCAGCAGCTTGAGTATCGGCACTGAAGCTTTCTTT. Residues: CASSLSIGTEAFF.

This chain connects TRBV12-3 or TRBV12-4 to TRBJ1-6; D is unclear. Trimming stripped 2 bases from V and 9 bases from J, with 5 bases between. The CDR3 length is 12 residues. The CDR3 is CASSLHGSPLHF. DNA of the CDR3: TGTGCCAGCAGTTTACACGGTTCACCCCTCCACTTT.

This clone was seen just once. This chain joins TRBV5-4 and TRBJ2-3; tentatively, D is TRBD1 (6 bases). V lost 4 bases to trimming and J lost 5 bases, with 8 bases between them. Germline V CDR1 and CDR2: SGHNT, YYREEE (reference sequence). The CDR3 spans 12 residues. CDR3 sequence (DNA): TGTGCCAGCAGCCTAGGGGGAGATACGCAGTATTTT. The encoded protein is CASSLGGDTQYF.